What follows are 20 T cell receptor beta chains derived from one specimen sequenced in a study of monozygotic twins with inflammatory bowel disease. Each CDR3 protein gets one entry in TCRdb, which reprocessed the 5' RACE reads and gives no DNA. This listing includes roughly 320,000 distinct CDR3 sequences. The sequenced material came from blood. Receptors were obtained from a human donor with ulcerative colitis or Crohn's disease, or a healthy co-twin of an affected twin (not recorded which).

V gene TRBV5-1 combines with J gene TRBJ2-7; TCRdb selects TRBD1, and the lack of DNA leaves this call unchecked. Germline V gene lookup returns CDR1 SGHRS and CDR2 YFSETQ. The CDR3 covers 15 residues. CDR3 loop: CASSLGQPKAHEQYF.

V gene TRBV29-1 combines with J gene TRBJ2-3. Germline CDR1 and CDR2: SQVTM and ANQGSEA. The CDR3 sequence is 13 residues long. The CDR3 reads CSVDLLAGDTQYF.

CDR3 residues: CASSQVLGLAGGRETQYF. The chain joins TRBV4-1 to TRBJ2-5; TCRdb's D gene call, TRBD2, goes unchecked for lack of DNA. The CDR3 runs 18 residues. Germline values: CDR1 MGHRA, CDR2 YSYEKL.

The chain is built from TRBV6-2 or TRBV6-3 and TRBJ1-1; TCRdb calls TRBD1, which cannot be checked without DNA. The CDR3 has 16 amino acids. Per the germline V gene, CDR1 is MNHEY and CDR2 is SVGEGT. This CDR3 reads CASSYSRTGGGTEAFF.

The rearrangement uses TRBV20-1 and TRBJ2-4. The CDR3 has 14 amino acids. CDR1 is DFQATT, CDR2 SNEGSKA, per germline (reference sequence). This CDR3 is CSARPRTPINIQYF.

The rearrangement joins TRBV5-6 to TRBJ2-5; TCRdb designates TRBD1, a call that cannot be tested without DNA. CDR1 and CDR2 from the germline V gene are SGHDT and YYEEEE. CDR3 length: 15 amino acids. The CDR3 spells CASLAVGTGGETQYF.

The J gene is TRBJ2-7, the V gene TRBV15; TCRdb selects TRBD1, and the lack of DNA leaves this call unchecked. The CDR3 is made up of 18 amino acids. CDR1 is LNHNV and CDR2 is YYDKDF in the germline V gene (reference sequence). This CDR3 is CATSRDGVAGTEAYEQYF.

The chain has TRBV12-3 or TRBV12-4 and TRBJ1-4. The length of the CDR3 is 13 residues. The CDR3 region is CASSLLTNEKLFF.

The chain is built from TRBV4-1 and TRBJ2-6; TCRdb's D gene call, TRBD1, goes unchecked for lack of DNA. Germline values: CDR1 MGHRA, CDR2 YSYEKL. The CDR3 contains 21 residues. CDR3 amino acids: CASSPTILDRAPHSGANVLTF.

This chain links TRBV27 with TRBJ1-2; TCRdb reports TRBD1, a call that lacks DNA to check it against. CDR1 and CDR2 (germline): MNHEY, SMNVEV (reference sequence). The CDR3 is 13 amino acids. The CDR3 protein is CASSFSAGHGYTF.

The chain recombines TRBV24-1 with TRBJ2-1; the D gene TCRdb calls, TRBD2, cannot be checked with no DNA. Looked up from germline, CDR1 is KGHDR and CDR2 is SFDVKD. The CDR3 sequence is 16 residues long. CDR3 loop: CATSMGRQGPYNEQFF.

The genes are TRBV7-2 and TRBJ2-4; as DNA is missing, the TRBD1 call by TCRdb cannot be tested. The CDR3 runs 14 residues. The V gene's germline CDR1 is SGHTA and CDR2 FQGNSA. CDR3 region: CASSLGDRVNIQYF. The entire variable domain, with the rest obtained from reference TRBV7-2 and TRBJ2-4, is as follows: GAGVSQSPSNKVTEKGKDVELRCDPISGHTALYWYRQSLGQGLEFLIYFQGNSAPDKSGLPSDRFSAERTGGSVSTLTIQRTQQEDSAVYLCASSLGDRVNIQYFGAGTRLSVL.

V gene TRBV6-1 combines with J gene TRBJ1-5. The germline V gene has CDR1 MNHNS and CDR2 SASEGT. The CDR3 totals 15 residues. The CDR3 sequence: CASRPKGGEGQPQHF.

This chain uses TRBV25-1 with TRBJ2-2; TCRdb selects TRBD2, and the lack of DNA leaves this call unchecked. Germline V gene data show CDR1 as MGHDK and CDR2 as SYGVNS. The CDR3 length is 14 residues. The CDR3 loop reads CASTASGRTGELFF.

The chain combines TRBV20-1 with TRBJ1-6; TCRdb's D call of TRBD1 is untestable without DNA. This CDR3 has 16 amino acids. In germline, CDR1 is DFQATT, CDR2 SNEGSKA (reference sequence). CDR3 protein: CSASRGGSSYNSPLHF.

The CDR3 is CASSSSGRVYNEQFF. The chain employs TRBV12-3 or TRBV12-4 and TRBJ2-1; TCRdb calls TRBD2, which cannot be checked without DNA. The CDR3 contains 15 residues.

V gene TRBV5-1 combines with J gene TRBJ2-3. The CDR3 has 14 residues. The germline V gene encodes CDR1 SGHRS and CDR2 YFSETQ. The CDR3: CASRFVREADTQYF.

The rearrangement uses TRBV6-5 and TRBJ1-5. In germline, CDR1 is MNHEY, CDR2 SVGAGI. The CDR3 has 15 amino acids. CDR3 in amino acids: CASSWTVGSNQPQHF.

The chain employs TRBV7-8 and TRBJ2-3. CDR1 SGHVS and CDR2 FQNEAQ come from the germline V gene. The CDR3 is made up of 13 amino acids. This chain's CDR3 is CASRTRLGDTQYF.

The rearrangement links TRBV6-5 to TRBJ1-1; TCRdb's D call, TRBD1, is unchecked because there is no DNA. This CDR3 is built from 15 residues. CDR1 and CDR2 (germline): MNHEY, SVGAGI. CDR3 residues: CASSLFRDRGSAAFF.